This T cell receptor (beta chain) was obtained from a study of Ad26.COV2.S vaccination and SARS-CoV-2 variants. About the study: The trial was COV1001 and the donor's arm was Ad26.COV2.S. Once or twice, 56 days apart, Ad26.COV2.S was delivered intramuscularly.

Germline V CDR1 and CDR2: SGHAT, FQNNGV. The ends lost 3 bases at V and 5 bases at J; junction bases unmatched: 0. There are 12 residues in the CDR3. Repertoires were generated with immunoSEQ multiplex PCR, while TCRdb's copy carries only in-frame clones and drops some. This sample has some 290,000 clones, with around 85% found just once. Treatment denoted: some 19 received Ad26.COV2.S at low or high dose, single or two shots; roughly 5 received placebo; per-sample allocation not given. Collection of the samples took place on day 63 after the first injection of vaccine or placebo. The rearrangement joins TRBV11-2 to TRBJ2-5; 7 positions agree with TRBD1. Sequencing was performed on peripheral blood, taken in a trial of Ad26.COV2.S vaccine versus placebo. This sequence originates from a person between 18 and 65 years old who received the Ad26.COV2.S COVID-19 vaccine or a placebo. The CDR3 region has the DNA TGTGCCAGCAGCTTGACAGGGGAGACCCAGTACTTC. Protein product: CASSLTGETQYF.